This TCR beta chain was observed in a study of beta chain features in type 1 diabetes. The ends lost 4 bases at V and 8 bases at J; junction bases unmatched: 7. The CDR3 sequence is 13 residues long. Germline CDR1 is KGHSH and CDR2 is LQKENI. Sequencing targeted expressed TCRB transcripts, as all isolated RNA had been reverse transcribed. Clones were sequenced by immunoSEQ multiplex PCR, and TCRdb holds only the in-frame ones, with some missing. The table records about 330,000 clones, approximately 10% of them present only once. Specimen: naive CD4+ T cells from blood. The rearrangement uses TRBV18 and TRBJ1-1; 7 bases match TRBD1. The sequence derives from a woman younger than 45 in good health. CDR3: CASSRGDSYEAFF. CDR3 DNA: TGTGCCAGCTCACGCGGGGACAGTTACGAAGCTTTCTTT. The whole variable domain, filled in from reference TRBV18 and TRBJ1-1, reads NAGVMQNPRHLVRRRGQEARLRCSPMKGHSHVYWYRQLPEEGLKFMVYLQKENIIDESGMPKERFSAEFPKEGPSILRIQQVVRGDSAAYFCASSRGDSYEAFFGQGTRLTVV.